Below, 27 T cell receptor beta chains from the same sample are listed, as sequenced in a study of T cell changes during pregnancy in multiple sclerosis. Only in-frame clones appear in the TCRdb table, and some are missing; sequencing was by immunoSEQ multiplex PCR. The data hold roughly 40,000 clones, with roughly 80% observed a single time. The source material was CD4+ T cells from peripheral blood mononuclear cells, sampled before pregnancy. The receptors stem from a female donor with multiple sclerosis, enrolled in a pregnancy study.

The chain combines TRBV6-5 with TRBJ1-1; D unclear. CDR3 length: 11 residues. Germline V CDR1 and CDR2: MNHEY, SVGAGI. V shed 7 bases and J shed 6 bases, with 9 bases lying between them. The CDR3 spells CASTRWSEAFF. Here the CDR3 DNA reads TGTGCCAGCACCCGGTGGTCTGAAGCTTTCTTT.

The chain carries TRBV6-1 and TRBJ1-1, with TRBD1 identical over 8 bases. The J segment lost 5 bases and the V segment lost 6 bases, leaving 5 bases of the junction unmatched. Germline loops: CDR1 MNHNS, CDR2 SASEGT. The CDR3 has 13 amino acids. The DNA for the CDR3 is TGTGCCAGCAGCCAACAGGGGGAAACTGAAGCTTTCTTT. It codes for CASSQQGETEAFF.

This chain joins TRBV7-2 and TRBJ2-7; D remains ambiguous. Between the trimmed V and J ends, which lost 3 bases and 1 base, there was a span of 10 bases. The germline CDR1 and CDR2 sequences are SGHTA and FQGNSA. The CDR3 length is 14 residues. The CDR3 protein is CASSFGSGSYEQYF. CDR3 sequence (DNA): TGTGCCAGCAGCTTCGGGTCCGGATCCTACGAGCAGTACTTC. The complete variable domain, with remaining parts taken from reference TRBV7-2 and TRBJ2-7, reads GAGVSQSPSNKVTEKGKDVELRCDPISGHTALYWYRQSLGQGLEFLIYFQGNSAPDKSGLPSDRFSAERTGGSVSTLTIQRTQQEDSAVYLCASSFGSGSYEQYFGPGTRLTVT.

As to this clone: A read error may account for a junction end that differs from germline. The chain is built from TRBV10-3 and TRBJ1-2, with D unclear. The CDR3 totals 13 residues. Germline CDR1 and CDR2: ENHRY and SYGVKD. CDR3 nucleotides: TGTGCCATCAATGAGGACTTGTACTATGGCTACACCTTC. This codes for CAINEDLYYGYTF.

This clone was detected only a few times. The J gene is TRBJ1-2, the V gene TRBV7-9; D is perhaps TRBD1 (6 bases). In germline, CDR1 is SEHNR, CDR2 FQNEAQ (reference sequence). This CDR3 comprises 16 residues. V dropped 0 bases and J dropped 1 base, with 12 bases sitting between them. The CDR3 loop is CASSLADRRDNYGYTF. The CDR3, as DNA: TGTGCCAGCAGCTTAGCCGACAGGCGCGATAACTATGGCTACACCTTC.

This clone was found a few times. The DNA for the CDR3 is TGTGCCAGTAGCGACAGGTTCTACGAGCAGTACTTC. Its protein product is CASSDRFYEQYF. This chain uses TRBV19 with TRBJ2-7; D perhaps matches TRBD1 (6 bases). With 6 bases removed from V and 3 bases from J, the gap between germline ends came to 9 bases. Germline CDR1 LNHDA, CDR2 SQIVND (reference sequence). CDR3 length equals 12 residues.

The CDR3 is CASSVATTGELFF. DNA of the CDR3: TGTGCCAGCAGCGTAGCAACTACCGGGGAGCTGTTTTTT. The chain is built from TRBV9 and TRBJ2-2; no clear D gene. This CDR3 has 13 residues. Germline lookup yields CDR1 SGDLS and CDR2 YYNGEE. Trimming took off 0 bases at V and 5 bases at J, with 5 bases between the two ends.

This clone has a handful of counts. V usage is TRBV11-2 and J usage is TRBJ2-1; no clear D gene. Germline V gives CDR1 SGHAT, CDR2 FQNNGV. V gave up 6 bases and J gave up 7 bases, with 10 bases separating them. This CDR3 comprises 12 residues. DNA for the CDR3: TGTGCCAGCAGATCATTGCAGAATGAGCAGTTCTTC. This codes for CASRSLQNEQFF.

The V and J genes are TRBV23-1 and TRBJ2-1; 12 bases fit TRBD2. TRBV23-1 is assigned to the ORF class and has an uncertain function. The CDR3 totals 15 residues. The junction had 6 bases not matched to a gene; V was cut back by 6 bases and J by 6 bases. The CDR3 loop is CASRLAGGPPNEQFF. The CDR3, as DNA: TGCGCCAGCAGGCTAGCGGGAGGGCCACCCAATGAGCAGTTCTTC.

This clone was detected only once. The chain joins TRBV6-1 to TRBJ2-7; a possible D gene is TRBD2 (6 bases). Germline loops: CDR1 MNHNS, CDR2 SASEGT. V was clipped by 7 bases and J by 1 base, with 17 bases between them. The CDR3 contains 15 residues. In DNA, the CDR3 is TGTGCCAGCATATTGGGGGGAGGAGGGTCCTACGAGCAGTACTTC. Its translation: CASILGGGGSYEQYF.

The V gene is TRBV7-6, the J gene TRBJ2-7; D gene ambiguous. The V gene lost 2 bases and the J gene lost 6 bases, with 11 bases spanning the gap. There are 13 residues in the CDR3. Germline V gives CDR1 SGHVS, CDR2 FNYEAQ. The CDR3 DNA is TGTGCCAGCAGCTTATTCGTCAGTCCCGAGCAGTACTTC. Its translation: CASSLFVSPEQYF.

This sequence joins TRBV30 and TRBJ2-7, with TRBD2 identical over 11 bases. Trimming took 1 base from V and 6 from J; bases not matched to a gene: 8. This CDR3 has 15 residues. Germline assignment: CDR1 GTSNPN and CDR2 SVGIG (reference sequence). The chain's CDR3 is CAWSGLAGPLSEQYF. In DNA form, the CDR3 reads TGTGCCTGGAGTGGACTAGCGGGGCCGCTTAGCGAGCAGTACTTC.

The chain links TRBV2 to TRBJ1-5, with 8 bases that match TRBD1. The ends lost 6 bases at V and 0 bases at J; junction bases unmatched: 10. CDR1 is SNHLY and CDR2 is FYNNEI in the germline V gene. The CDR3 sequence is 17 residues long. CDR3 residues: CASSGTGAAHSNQPQHF. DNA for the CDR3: TGTGCCAGCAGCGGGACAGGTGCTGCTCATAGCAATCAGCCCCAGCATTTT.

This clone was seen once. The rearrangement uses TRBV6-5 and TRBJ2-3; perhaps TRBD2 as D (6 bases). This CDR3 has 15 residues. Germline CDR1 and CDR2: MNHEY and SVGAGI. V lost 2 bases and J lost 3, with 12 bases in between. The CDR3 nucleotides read TGTGCCAGCAGTTACGATGGGACTGGTACAGATACGCAGTATTTT. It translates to CASSYDGTGTDTQYF.

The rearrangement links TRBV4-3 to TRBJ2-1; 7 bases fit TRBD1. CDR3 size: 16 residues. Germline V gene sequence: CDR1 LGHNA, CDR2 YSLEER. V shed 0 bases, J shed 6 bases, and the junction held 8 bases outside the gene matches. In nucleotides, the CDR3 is TGCGCCAGCAGCCAAGAAGCAGGGGGAGACTTCAATGAGCAGTTCTTC. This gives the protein CASSQEAGGDFNEQFF.

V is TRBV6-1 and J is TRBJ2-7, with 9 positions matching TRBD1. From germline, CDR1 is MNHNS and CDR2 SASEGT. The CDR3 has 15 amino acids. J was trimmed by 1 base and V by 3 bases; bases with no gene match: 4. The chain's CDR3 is CASSDPGQGSYEQYF. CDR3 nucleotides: TGTGCCAGCAGTGATCCGGGACAGGGATCCTACGAGCAGTACTTC.

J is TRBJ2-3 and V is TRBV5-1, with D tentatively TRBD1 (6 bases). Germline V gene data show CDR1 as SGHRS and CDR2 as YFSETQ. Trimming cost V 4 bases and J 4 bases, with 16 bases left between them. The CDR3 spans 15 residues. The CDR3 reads CASSPQGLSPDTQYF. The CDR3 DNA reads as TGCGCCAGCAGCCCACAGGGTCTCTCCCCAGATACGCAGTATTTT.

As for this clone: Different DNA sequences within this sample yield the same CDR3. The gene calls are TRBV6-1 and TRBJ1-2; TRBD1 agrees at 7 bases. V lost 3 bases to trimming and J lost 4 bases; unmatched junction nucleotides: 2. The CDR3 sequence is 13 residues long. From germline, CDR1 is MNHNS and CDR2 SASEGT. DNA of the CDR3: TGTGCCAGCAGTGATAGACAGGGCTATGGCTACACCTTC. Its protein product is CASSDRQGYGYTF.

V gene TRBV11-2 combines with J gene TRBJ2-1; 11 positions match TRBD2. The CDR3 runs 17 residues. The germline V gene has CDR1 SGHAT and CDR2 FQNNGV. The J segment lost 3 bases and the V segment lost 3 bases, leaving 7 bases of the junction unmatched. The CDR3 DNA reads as TGTGCCAGCAGCTTCAAACTAGCGGGAGTCGTCTACAATGAGCAGTTCTTC. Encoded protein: CASSFKLAGVVYNEQFF. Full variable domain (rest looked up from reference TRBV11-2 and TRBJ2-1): EAGVAQSPRYKIIEKRQSVAFWCNPISGHATLYWYQQILGQGPKLLIQFQNNGVVDDSQLPKDRFSAERLKGVDSTLKIQPAKLEDSAVYLCASSFKLAGVVYNEQFFGPGTRLTVL.

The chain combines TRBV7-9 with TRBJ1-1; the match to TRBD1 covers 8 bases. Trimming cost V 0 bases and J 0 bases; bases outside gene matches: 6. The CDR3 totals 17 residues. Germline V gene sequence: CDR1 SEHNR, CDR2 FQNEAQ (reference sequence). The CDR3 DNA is TGTGCCAGCAGCTTAGCGTACAGGGGGGTTATGAACACTGAAGCTTTCTTT. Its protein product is CASSLAYRGVMNTEAFF.

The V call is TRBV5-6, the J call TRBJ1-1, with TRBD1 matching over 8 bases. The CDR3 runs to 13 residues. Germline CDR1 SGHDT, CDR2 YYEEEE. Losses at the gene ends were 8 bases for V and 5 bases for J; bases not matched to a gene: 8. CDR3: CASERDRRTEAFF. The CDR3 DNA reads TGTGCCAGTGAGAGGGACAGGAGGACTGAAGCTTTCTTT.

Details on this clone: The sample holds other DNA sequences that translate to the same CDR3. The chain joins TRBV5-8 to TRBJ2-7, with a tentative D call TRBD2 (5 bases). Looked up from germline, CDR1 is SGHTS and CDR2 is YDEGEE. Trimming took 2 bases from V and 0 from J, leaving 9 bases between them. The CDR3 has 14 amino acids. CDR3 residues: CASSLLGSSYEQYF. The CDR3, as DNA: TGTGCCAGCAGCTTACTAGGTTCCTCCTACGAGCAGTACTTC.

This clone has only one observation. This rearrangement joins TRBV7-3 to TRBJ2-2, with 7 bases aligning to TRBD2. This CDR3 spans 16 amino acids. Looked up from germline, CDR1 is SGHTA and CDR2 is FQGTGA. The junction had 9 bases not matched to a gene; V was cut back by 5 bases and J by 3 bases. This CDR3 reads CASSARGTPHTGELFF. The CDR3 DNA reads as TGTGCCAGCAGCGCGCGGGGGACTCCTCACACCGGGGAGCTGTTTTTT.

CDR3 region: CASRGQGGSYEQYF. The CDR3 nucleotides are TGTGCCAGCAGGGGACAGGGGGGAAGCTACGAGCAGTACTTC. V and J are TRBV6-5 and TRBJ2-7, with 11 bases fitting TRBD1. Germline CDR1 and CDR2: MNHEY and SVGAGI. The CDR3 loop spans 14 amino acids. After removal of 6 bases from V and 3 bases from J, the junction contained 4 bases not matched to a gene.

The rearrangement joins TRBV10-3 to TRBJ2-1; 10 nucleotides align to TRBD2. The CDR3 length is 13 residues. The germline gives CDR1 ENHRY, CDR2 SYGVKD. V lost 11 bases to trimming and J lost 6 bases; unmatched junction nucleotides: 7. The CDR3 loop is CASSGGAGNEQFF. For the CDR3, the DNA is TGTGCCTCCAGCGGGGGGGCAGGCAATGAGCAGTTCTTC.

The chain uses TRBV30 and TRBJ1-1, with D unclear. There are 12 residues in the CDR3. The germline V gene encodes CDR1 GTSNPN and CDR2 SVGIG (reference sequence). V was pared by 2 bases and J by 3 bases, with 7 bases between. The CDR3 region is CAWSTSDTEAFF. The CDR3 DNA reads TGTGCCTGGAGTACCAGCGACACTGAAGCTTTCTTT.

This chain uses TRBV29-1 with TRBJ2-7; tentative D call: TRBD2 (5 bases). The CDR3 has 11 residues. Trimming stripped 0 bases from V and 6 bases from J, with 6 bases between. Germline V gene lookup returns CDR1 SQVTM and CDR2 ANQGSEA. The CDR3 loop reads CSVEDRGEQYF. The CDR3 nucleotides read TGCAGCGTTGAAGATCGGGGCGAGCAGTACTTC.